This T cell receptor (beta chain) was captured in a study of CD8+ T cells in alopecia areata. Broader study findings: Higher clonality and more expanded CD8+ clones appeared in lesional than normal scalp. The study found TCR sharing across patients less clear than in mice, possibly for HLA reasons.

This clone was found a few times. The antigen is unknown. Other DNA sequences in the sample encode the same CDR3. Reverse transcribed after extraction, RNA yielded cDNA as the sequencing template. Clones were sequenced by immunoSEQ multiplex PCR, and TCRdb holds only the in-frame ones, with some missing. Among over 150,000 clones, 45% to 70% were seen once, and the ten largest hold around 5%. This CDR3 has 13 amino acids. V was cut by 1 base and J by 4 bases, with 7 bases left in between. CDR1 and CDR2 from the germline V gene are SEHNR and FQNEAQ (reference sequence). CD4+ and CD8+ T cells were sorted from PBMCs stained for CD3, CD4 and CD8.

This TCR was sampled from a human donor in good health. The sample taken for sequencing was CD8+ T cells sorted from blood. The chain couples TRBV7-9 to TRBJ2-5, with D possibly being TRBD1 (6 bases). Here the CDR3 DNA reads TGTGCCAGCAGCTTAGGGGGGCGAGAGACCCAGTACTTC. Translation: CASSLGGRETQYF.